This T cell receptor beta chain is drawn from a study of cytomegalovirus exposure and HLA in healthy donors. Turning to this clone: What it binds is unknown.

Primers: 60 Vbeta forward and 13 Jbeta reverse. Only in-frame clones appear in the TCRdb table, and some are missing; sequencing was by immunoSEQ multiplex PCR. The table lists under 100,000 clones, 60% to 80% of them singletons. Unrecorded immune exposures were likely, despite nominal health at sampling. Study findings and constraints: Sequencing depth roughly uniform across donors was assumed in presence/absence analyses. Rare TCR sequences dominated, though some public TCRs recurred in many donors.

The clonotype originates from a boy aged 5-17 years in good health and CMV-seronegative. Sequencing was performed on PBMCs.

The CDR3: CASSPRTGPGYTF. Here the CDR3 DNA reads TGTGCCAGCAGCCCTCGGACAGGTCCCGGCTACACCTTC. The chain carries TRBV7-2 and TRBJ1-2, with 7 bases aligning to TRBD1. The CDR3 spans 13 residues. Germline V lookup: CDR1 SGHTA, CDR2 FQGNSA. The junction had 8 bases not matched to a gene; V was cut back by 5 bases and J by 8 bases.